This TCR beta chain originates from a study of cytomegalovirus exposure and HLA in healthy donors. Study conclusions and caveats: Earlier analysis yielded a pattern in which most TCR beta V segments were productive about 90% or about 30% of the time. Researchers counted 150 to 200 TCR beta chains as cytomegalovirus-associated.

The germline V gene encodes CDR1 SGHVS and CDR2 FNYEAQ. Trimming took 5 bases from V and 7 from J; bases not matched to a gene: 11. This CDR3 has 15 amino acids. Both 60 Vbeta primers and 13 Jbeta primers went into the PCR. Clones were sequenced by immunoSEQ multiplex PCR, and TCRdb holds only the in-frame ones, with some missing. This sample's clone table lists approximately 110,000 clones. Regarding this clone: Its matching antigen is unknown.

The sequenced sample consisted of PBMCs. V is TRBV7-6 and J is TRBJ2-1, with TRBD2 identical over 7 bases. The origin of this receptor is a man over 45 in good health and CMV-seronegative. In DNA form, the CDR3 reads TGTGCCAGCAGCCGCCGGACTAGTTCCGCTAATGAGCAGTTCTTC. Translated, it gives CASSRRTSSANEQFF.